A single sample is the source of the 16 T cell receptor beta chains below, sequenced in a study of T cell responses to AZD1222 COVID-19 vaccine. The data were produced by immunoSEQ multiplex PCR, yet TCRdb's version contains in-frame clones alone and is incomplete. The sample includes over 90,000 clones, 88% of them seen just once. The sequencing used peripheral blood, collected 28 days after the second AZD1222 dose. These receptors all stem from an adult who received the AZD1222 COVID-19 vaccine.

The rearrangement links TRBV3-1 (or the pseudogene TRBV3-2) to TRBJ1-1; D uncertain. The CDR3 runs to 15 residues. Germline V CDR1 and CDR2: LGHDT, YNNKEL (reference sequence). Trimming removed 5 bases from V and 4 bases from J, with 17 bases in between. CDR3 amino acids: CASSTRTTGATEAFF. In nucleotides, the CDR3 is TGTGCCAGCAGCACCCGGACCACGGGAGCCACTGAAGCTTTCTTT.

The chain uses TRBV5-3 and TRBJ1-1, with 7 nucleotides matching TRBD1. TRBV5-3 is annotated as an ORF whose role is uncertain. Trimming cost V 3 bases and J 5 bases; bases outside gene matches: 13. The CDR3 sequence is 16 residues long. CDR3 nucleotide sequence: TGTGCCAGAAGCTCGGCTAGGGTAACAGGGGCTACTGAAGCTTTCTTT. Encoded protein: CARSSARVTGATEAFF.

The chain has TRBV6-6 and TRBJ1-1; no clear D. V dropped 6 bases and J dropped 3 bases, with 8 bases sitting between them. The germline V gene has CDR1 MNHNY and CDR2 SVGAGI (reference sequence). The CDR3 contains 12 residues. In DNA, the CDR3 is TGTGCCAGCAGCTATTCGGACACTGAAGCTTTCTTT. Translation gives CASSYSDTEAFF.

The chain carries TRBV6-4 and TRBJ1-2; possibly TRBD1 for D (6 bases). Trimming shortened V by 7 bases and J by 4 bases, and 16 bases separated the two germline ends. Germline V gives CDR1 MRHNA, CDR2 SNTAGT. CDR3 length: 14 residues. Here the CDR3 DNA reads TGTGCCAGCAACAGGGAAGTCGGGGTCTATGGCTACACCTTC. Its protein is CASNREVGVYGYTF.

As for this clone: Germline and junction disagree at one end, which may indicate a read error. CDR3 sequence reads: CANSLVPEFHEQFF. The CDR3 nucleotides are TGTGCCAACAGCTTAGTTCCGGAATTCCATGAGCAGTTCTTC. The chain joins TRBV7-2 to TRBJ2-1; D is unresolved. This CDR3 comprises 14 residues. Germline V gene sequence: CDR1 SGHTA, CDR2 FQGNSA.

V is TRBV11-2 and J is TRBJ1-3, with 9 bases lining up with TRBD1. The germline CDR1 and CDR2 sequences are SGHAT and FQNNGV. CDR3 length: 19 amino acids. V shed 3 bases, J shed 2 bases, and the junction held 14 bases outside the gene matches. For the CDR3, the DNA is TGTGCCAGCAGCTTCCTTCATGCGACGGGACAGGGCCCTGGAAACACCATATATTTT. Protein: CASSFLHATGQGPGNTIYF.

The V gene is TRBV19, the J gene TRBJ1-2; 7 bases are a match to TRBD1. The CDR3 sequence is 15 residues long. The V gene end was trimmed by 7 bases and the J gene end by 4 bases; junction bases not matched to a gene: 12. Germline V gene data show CDR1 as LNHDA and CDR2 as SQIVND (reference sequence). Here the CDR3 reads CASTIRGGDTYGYTF. The CDR3 DNA reads TGTGCCAGTACCATACGAGGGGGCGATACCTATGGCTACACCTTC.

The V call is TRBV6-5, the J call TRBJ1-1; possibly TRBD1 for D (5 bases). Trimming shortened V by 7 bases and J by 0 bases, and 12 bases separated the two germline ends. CDR1 and CDR2 (germline): MNHEY, SVGAGI. The CDR3 has 14 residues. The CDR3 sequence is CASTSGLMNTEAFF. The DNA for the CDR3 is TGTGCCAGCACTTCGGGACTCATGAACACTGAAGCTTTCTTT.

The chain employs TRBV6-5 and TRBJ1-1, with no clear D. This CDR3 has 12 residues. V was pared by 0 bases and J by 8 bases, with 7 bases between. CDR1 is MNHEY, CDR2 SVGAGI, per germline. DNA for the CDR3: TGTGCCAGCAGTTACTCGAAGGGAGAAGCTTTCTTT. It specifies CASSYSKGEAFF.

J is TRBJ2-2 and V is TRBV5-1, with 7 bases fitting TRBD2. Germline CDR1 reads SGHRS; CDR2 reads YFSETQ. V lost 5 bases to trimming and J lost 4 bases; unmatched junction nucleotides: 8. The CDR3 covers 15 residues. The CDR3: CASSGAGVPTGELFF. The CDR3, as DNA: TGCGCCAGCAGTGGTGCGGGAGTACCCACCGGGGAGCTGTTTTTT.

The chain is built from TRBV19 and TRBJ2-5; perhaps TRBD1 as D (5 bases). Germline CDR1 reads LNHDA; CDR2 reads SQIVND (reference sequence). Trimming removed 5 bases at V and 2 bases at J, with 15 bases between. The CDR3 loop spans 15 amino acids. The CDR3 DNA is TGTGCCAGTAGTCCCGCCCCGACAGTGCAAGAGACCCAGTACTTC. This codes for CASSPAPTVQETQYF.

CDR3 nucleotides: TGTGCCAGCAGCTTAGCCTCTGGCGGGGGGCCCTACGAGCAGTACTTC. Protein product: CASSLASGGGPYEQYF. The chain uses TRBV11-1 and TRBJ2-7; 8 nucleotides align to TRBD2. Germline CDR1 and CDR2: SGHAT and FQDESV (reference sequence). The CDR3 consists of 16 residues. The J segment lost 2 bases and the V segment lost 0 bases, leaving 6 bases of the junction unmatched.

This sequence joins TRBV6-1 and TRBJ1-2; the D is unclear. The CDR3 extends over 10 amino acids. Germline-derived CDR1 and CDR2 are MNHNS and SASEGT. Trimming took 0 bases from V and 11 from J, leaving 4 bases between them. This CDR3 reads CASSEALYTF. The CDR3 bases are TGTGCCAGCAGTGAAGCGTTGTACACCTTC.

The J gene is TRBJ2-5, the V gene TRBV19, with a weak D call TRBD1 (5 bases). CDR1 is LNHDA, CDR2 SQIVND, per germline (reference sequence). CDR3 length: 13 amino acids. Trimming pared 11 bases from V and 5 bases from J, leaving 18 bases between. This chain's CDR3 is CASQGMLKETQYF. The DNA of the CDR3 is TGTGCCTCCCAGGGCATGCTTAAGGAGACCCAGTACTTC.

This rearrangement joins TRBV19 to TRBJ2-3, with 11 bases that match TRBD2. Germline assignment: CDR1 LNHDA and CDR2 SQIVND (reference sequence). The CDR3 spans 16 residues. Unmatched junction bases numbered 8, after V lost 9 bases and J lost 0 bases. DNA for the CDR3: TGTGCCAGCTCTAGCGGGGGGTCCCCTAGCACAGATACGCAGTATTTT. Residues: CASSSGGSPSTDTQYF.

The V call is TRBV28, the J call TRBJ2-7, with 8 bases identical to TRBD1. This CDR3 has 14 amino acids. Germline trimming cut 5 bases from V and 6 bases from J; bases unmatched to any gene: 9. Per germline, CDR1 MDHEN and CDR2 SYDVKM. The CDR3 DNA is TGTGCCAGCAGTACTACAGGGGGAAAGTCCGAGCAGTACTTC. It codes for CASSTTGGKSEQYF.